The source of this T cell receptor (beta chain) is a study of T cells in localized non-small cell lung cancer (TCRdb year 2020). For the wider study: Comparing tumors with uninvolved tumor-adjacent lungs, the study looked at the T cell repertoires of about 240 patients with early-stage NSCLC. The cohort was made up of approximately 250 treatment-naive NSCLC patients whose localized lung tumors had been resected. The mean age of the NSCLC patients was under 70 years, with 130 or so men and 110 or so women. The full study reports these points: Because the study design was exploratory, TCR variables were selected using unadjusted p-values without false-discovery rate correction. Because multi-region tumor sequencing was not done, intratumor heterogeneity could not be ruled out. Longer overall survival was associated with higher blood T cell density, whereas shorter survival was associated with higher adjacent-lung clonality. Uninvolved tumor-adjacent lung showed the highest T cell clonality, higher than tumor, which suggests more focused antigenic responses in the adjacent lung. A median of 57 of the top 100 tumor clones were detected in paired uninvolved adjacent lung, and about 29 of these tumor clones were also found among the top 100 clones of the paired uninvolved adjacent lung.

At diagnosis, peripheral blood, uninvolved tumor-adjacent lung and tumor were collected and were preserved as a mix of fresh-frozen and FFPE material. Blood samples were analyzed as peripheral blood mononuclear cells for TCR repertoire profiling. TCR beta CDR3 regions were sequenced from DNA using the immunoSEQ Assay. The authors' pipeline ran thus. To compute T cell density, TCR beta template counts were normalized to usable DNA, which was estimated by amplifying housekeeping genes. Richness was estimated using the preseqR package, with extrapolation to 400,000 templates for PBMC samples and to 120,000 templates for tissue samples. Clonality was defined as one minus Pielou's evenness. Tissue-enriched TCRs were identified by differential abundance testing using productive amino-acid clonotypes, minimum total count 5 and alpha 0.1. Repertoire overlap between compartments was quantified with the Jaccard Index and Morisita Overlap Index. TCR beta CDR3s were clustered by GLIPH together with public tetramer-defined viral CDR3s, and at least three viral sequences plus V-gene enrichment were required for viral motifs. The table comes from immuneACCESS by way of TCRdb, which keeps in-frame sequences with V and J called. Part of the clones is missing from these tables; in studies checked, under half for an unresolved V gene and the rest for unknown reasons. V, J and clone size reflect that table, while D and trimming were determined from the DNA. This sample lists about 79,000 clones; 88% were detected once. The ten largest make up roughly 20% of the sample.

Sequences SNHLY (CDR1) and FYNNEI (CDR2) are obtained from the germline V gene. Counted from cysteine to phenylalanine, this CDR3 has 14 amino acids. Only CDR3 DNA remains: 42 bases, in frame from the first base. V is clipped by 6 bases and J by 0 bases, and the sequence between their germline boundaries is 8 bases long. This clone turned up a few times. The antigen it recognizes is unknown. Per-base quality was not reported, and no clone a single base away is much larger than it. The clonotype was recovered from a woman between 40 and 69 years old with stage I squamous cell lung carcinoma. The sequence joins TRBV2 to TRBJ2-2; the D region may be TRBD1 or TRBD2, each matching 5 bases equally. Sequences were derived from peripheral blood, sampled before any cancer treatment. The CDR3 reads as follows: CASRGTANTGELFF. Here is the DNA: TGTGCCAGCAGGGGGACCGCGAACACCGGGGAGCTGTTTTTT.